Listed below are T cell receptor beta chains from one sample, sequenced in a study of control samples from healthy donors and cancer patients. Assay: immunoSEQ multiplex PCR; the TCRdb copy retains only in-frame clones and omits some. The sample consists of tens of thousands of clones, approximately 90% of them appearing once. Sequenced input: PBMCs. These TCRs come from a man aged 55 to 70 with head and neck cancer. The CDR3 runs from the conserved cysteine through the conserved F or W. Fields, in order: V gene, clone size, D gene, J gene, CDR3 DNA, CDR3 protein. A D gene is named only where the DNA matches it firmly. Not every row has a clone size; where given, it reads once, few, many or a size class.

V: TRBV6-5
size: NA
D: NA
J: TRBJ1-1
DNA: TGTGCCACGTACCCGGGGTGGACTGAAGCTTTCTTT
CDR3: CATYPGWTEAFF

V: TRBV7-8
size: NA
D: TRBD1
J: TRBJ2-2
DNA: TGTGCCAGCAGCCCTCGGGGACAGGCGACGGCCGGGGAGCTGTTTTTT
CDR3: CASSPRGQATAGELFF

V: TRBV28
size: NA
D: TRBD1
J: TRBJ2-1
DNA: TGTGCCAGCAGTACACAGGGGGCACCTCACTACAATGAGCAGTTCTTC
CDR3: CASSTQGAPHYNEQFF

V: TRBV10-3
size: NA
D: TRBD1
J: TRBJ1-5
DNA: TGTGCCATCAGTGAGCCGGACAGGACCCAGCATTTT
CDR3: CAISEPDRTQHF

V: TRBV30
size: NA
D: TRBD2
J: TRBJ2-1
DNA: TGTGCCTGGAGTGTTAAGCGGGAGGGTACCAATGAGCAGTTCTTC
CDR3: CAWSVKREGTNEQFF

V: TRBV5-1
size: NA
D: NA
J: TRBJ2-6
DNA: TGCGCCAGCAGCCAGGTGGGGGACGTTGGGGCCAACGTCCTGACTTTC
CDR3: CASSQVGDVGANVLTF

V: TRBV30
size: NA
D: TRBD1
J: TRBJ1-2
DNA: TGTGCCTGGAGCACCGGGACAGGCTACGGCTACACCTTC
CDR3: CAWSTGTGYGYTF

V: TRBV5-8
size: NA
D: TRBD2
J: TRBJ2-4
DNA: TGTGCCAGCAGCTTGGCCAGGGGACTAGCGGGATTAAACATTCAGTACTTC
CDR3: CASSLARGLAGLNIQYF

V: TRBV4-2
size: few
D: TRBD2
J: TRBJ2-3
DNA: TGTGCCAGCAGCCAACGCCTTAGCGGGGAGGCCACAGATACGCAGTATTTT
CDR3: CASSQRLSGEATDTQYF

V: TRBV3-1/TRBV3-2
size: NA
D: NA
J: TRBJ1-1
DNA: TGTGCCAGCAGCCAAGAATTAGCGACTGAAGCTTTCTTT
CDR3: CASSQELATEAFF

V: TRBV7-6
size: NA
D: TRBD2
J: TRBJ2-6
DNA: TGTGCCAGCAGCCCTCGGGGGGTTAGCAGGAACTCTGGGGCCAACGTCCTGACTTTC
CDR3: CASSPRGVSRNSGANVLTF

V: TRBV4-1
size: NA
D: TRBD1
J: TRBJ2-7
DNA: TGCGCCAGCAGCCAAGCCTCCGGACAGGGAGACCCTCAAACCTACGAGCAGTACTTC
CDR3: CASSQASGQGDPQTYEQYF

V: TRBV5-4
size: NA
D: TRBD1
J: TRBJ2-5
DNA: TGTGCCAGCAGCCGCCAGGGGGCCCAAGAGACCCAGTACTTC
CDR3: CASSRQGAQETQYF

V: TRBV4-1
size: once
D: TRBD1
J: TRBJ1-3
DNA: TGCGCCAGCAGCCAAGGGGACAGGGGGGTACACACCATATATTTT
CDR3: CASSQGDRGVHTIYF

V: TRBV12-3/TRBV12-4
size: NA
D: NA
J: TRBJ1-5
DNA: TGTGCCAGCAGTTTTTTCGACAATCAGCCCCAGCATTTT
CDR3: CASSFFDNQPQHF

V: TRBV10-3
size: NA
D: TRBD1
J: TRBJ1-2
DNA: TGTGCCATCAGTGAGTCTACAAGGGGGCGATTCTATGGCTACACCTTC
CDR3: CAISESTRGRFYGYTF

V: TRBV21-1
size: NA
D: NA
J: TRBJ2-1
DNA: TGTGCCATCAAACAGGGGTACAATGAGCAGTTCTTC
CDR3: CAIKQGYNEQFF

V: TRBV30
size: NA
D: NA
J: TRBJ1-1
DNA: TGTGCCTGTAGCACTCGACATACTAAAGCTTTCTTT
CDR3: CACSTRHTKAFF

V: TRBV30
size: NA
D: TRBD1
J: TRBJ1-6
DNA: TGTGCCTGGAGTGACGACAGGGGGCCTCGGGATTCACCCCTCCACTTT
CDR3: CAWSDDRGPRDSPLHF

V: TRBV9
size: NA
D: NA
J: TRBJ1-2
DNA: TGTGCCAGCAGCGTAGAAGGTGGAGGTTTCTCTGGCTACACCTTC
CDR3: CASSVEGGGFSGYTF

V: TRBV9
size: NA
D: TRBD1
J: TRBJ2-7
DNA: TGTGCCAGCATGGGACAGGGGTTTCCGTACGAGCAGTACTTC
CDR3: CASMGQGFPYEQYF

V: TRBV25-1
size: once
D: NA
J: TRBJ2-7
DNA: TGTGCCAGCAGTGATGGGACTCGGTATGAGCAGTACTTC
CDR3: CASSDGTRYEQYF

V: TRBV4-3
size: NA
D: NA
J: TRBJ2-1
DNA: TGCGCCAGCAGCCCCCAAAGAGCGATCCATGAGCAGTTCTTC
CDR3: CASSPQRAIHEQFF

V: TRBV5-1
size: NA
D: TRBD2
J: TRBJ2-7
DNA: TGCGCCAGCAGCAATCCGGGGGGGTCCGACGAGCAGTACTTC
CDR3: CASSNPGGSDEQYF

V: TRBV15
size: NA
D: NA
J: TRBJ2-5
DNA: TGTGCCACCAGCAGAGTTAGAGGGGGGCCAGGTGTAGAGACCCAGTACTTC
CDR3: CATSRVRGGPGVETQYF

V: TRBV24-1
size: NA
D: NA
J: TRBJ1-1
DNA: TGTGCCACCAGTTTTCAATCCGGGGCCCACGTCGGGAACACTGAAGCTTTCTTT
CDR3: CATSFQSGAHVGNTEAFF

V: TRBV11-2
size: few
D: NA
J: TRBJ2-3
DNA: TGTGCCAGCAGCTCACCCAGCACAGATACGCAGTATTTT
CDR3: CASSSPSTDTQYF

V: TRBV2
size: NA
D: NA
J: TRBJ2-7
DNA: TGTGCCAGCAGCGCTAGATCTGATGGCGAGCAGTACTTC
CDR3: CASSARSDGEQYF

V: TRBV13
size: NA
D: NA
J: TRBJ1-4
DNA: TGTGCCAGCAGCTTAACAGGGAGCGGTGAAAAACTGTTTTTT
CDR3: CASSLTGSGEKLFF

V: TRBV6-4
size: NA
D: TRBD2
J: TRBJ2-1
DNA: TGTGCCAGCAGCGCGGAGGGGATAGCGGGAGAGCAGTTCTTC
CDR3: CASSAEGIAGEQFF

V: TRBV2
size: NA
D: NA
J: TRBJ2-7
DNA: TGTGCCAGCAGCGAAGAGGGGGTCGTCCCCTACGAGCAGTACTTC
CDR3: CASSEEGVVPYEQYF

V: TRBV3-1/TRBV3-2
size: NA
D: TRBD2
J: TRBJ2-7
DNA: TGTGCCAGCAGCCGACTAGCGGGAGCCTACGAGCAGTACTTC
CDR3: CASSRLAGAYEQYF

V: TRBV27
size: NA
D: NA
J: TRBJ1-4
DNA: TGTGCCAGCAGTTTACTGCCCAGGGGTGAAAAACTGTTTTTT
CDR3: CASSLLPRGEKLFF

V: TRBV5-1
size: NA
D: NA
J: TRBJ2-6
DNA: TGCGCCAGCAGCTTAGCCCCGGGTGGGGCCAACGTCCTGACTTTC
CDR3: CASSLAPGGANVLTF

V: TRBV7-9
size: few
D: TRBD1
J: TRBJ2-2
DNA: TGTGCCAGCAGCCTGGCAGGGGGCGCGGGGACCGGGGAGCTGTTTTTT
CDR3: CASSLAGGAGTGELFF

V: TRBV25-1
size: NA
D: NA
J: TRBJ1-2
DNA: TGTGCCAGCAGTGAATGGGCAGGGGAAGGCTACACCTTC
CDR3: CASSEWAGEGYTF

V: TRBV28
size: NA
D: TRBD1
J: TRBJ1-2
DNA: TGTGCCAGCAGTGGGTCCGGGACAGGGGATACGTTTATCGGTGGCTACACCTTC
CDR3: CASSGSGTGDTFIGGYTF

V: TRBV7-3
size: NA
D: NA
J: TRBJ2-5
DNA: TGTGCCAGCAGCTTATTGGCGGGGCCGGAGACCCAGTACTTC
CDR3: CASSLLAGPETQYF

V: TRBV6-2/TRBV6-3
size: NA
D: TRBD1
J: TRBJ1-6
DNA: TGTGCCAGCAGTTACCGGACAGGGGGCTATAATTCACCCCTCCACTTT
CDR3: CASSYRTGGYNSPLHF

V: TRBV27
size: NA
D: TRBD1
J: TRBJ2-3
DNA: TGTGCCAGCAGGGAATTAGGGGGCCGGACTAGCACAGATACGCAGTATTTT
CDR3: CASRELGGRTSTDTQYF

V: TRBV18
size: NA
D: NA
J: TRBJ2-2
DNA: TGTGCCAGCTCACCACCCAATTTTCGGGGCACCGGGGAGCTGTTTTTT
CDR3: CASSPPNFRGTGELFF